This TCR beta chain was obtained from a study of CD8 T cells in Susac syndrome. As to this clonotype: The antigen is undetermined.

Findings and limits, study-wide: The authors acknowledged that the study's TCR sequencing and HLA analysis involved relatively few individuals.

With random hexamers, about 0.45 to 1 ug RNA was reverse transcribed. Each CDR3 protein is one row after TCRdb ran MiXCR on the immunoSEQ multiplex PCR reads. The repertoire includes fewer than 80,000 distinct CDR3 sequences, around 93% of them detected once, and around 0.25% sits in the top ten. The study sequenced TCR beta in blood CD8+ and CD4+ T cells. The V gene's germline CDR1 is SGHVS and CDR2 FQNEAQ. Trimming took off 3 bases at V and 5 bases at J, with 10 bases between the two ends. The CDR3 is made up of 14 amino acids. The chain employs TRBV7-8 and TRBJ2-2; D unresolved. Material: CD8+ T cells from PBMCs. This clonotype originated in a human donor in good health. CDR3: CASSLSVWTGELFF. In nucleotides, the CDR3 is TGTGCCAGCAGCTTGTCAGTTTGGACCGGGGAGCTGTTTTTT.